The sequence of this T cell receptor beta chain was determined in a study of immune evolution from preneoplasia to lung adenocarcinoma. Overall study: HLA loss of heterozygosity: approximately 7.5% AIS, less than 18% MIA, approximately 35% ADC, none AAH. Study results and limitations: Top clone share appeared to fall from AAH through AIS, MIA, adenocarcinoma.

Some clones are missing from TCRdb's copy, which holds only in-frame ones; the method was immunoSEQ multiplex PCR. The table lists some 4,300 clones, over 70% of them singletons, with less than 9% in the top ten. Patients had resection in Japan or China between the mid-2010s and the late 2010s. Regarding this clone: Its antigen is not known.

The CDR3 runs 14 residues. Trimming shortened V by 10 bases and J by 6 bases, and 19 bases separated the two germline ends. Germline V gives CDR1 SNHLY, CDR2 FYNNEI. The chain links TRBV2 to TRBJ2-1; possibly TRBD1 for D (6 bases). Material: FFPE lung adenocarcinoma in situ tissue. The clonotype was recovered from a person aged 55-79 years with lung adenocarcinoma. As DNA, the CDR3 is TGTGCCACCAATCTCCGGGACACCACCAATGAGCAGTTCTTC. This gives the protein CATNLRDTTNEQFF. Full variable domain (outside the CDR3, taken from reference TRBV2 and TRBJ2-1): EPEVTQTPSHQVTQMGQEVILRCVPISNHLYFYWYRQILGQKVEFLVSFYNNEISEKSEIFDDQFSVERPDGSNFTLKIRSTKLEDSAMYFCATNLRDTTNEQFFGPGTRLTVL.